This T cell receptor beta chain was retrieved from a study of metastatic and nonmetastatic thyroid tumors. This clone was seen many times. The antigen remains undetermined. In the authors' methods: Building a distant-metastasis classifier for papillary thyroid cancer drew on CDR3 differences across clinicopathological groups. TCRdb reprocessed the PCR reads using MiXCR. None of the V and J calls come from the authors' own analysis; TCRdb made them. This sample has 25,000 to 30,000 clones, with roughly a quarter found just once. The CDR3 covers 15 residues. Germline-derived CDR1 and CDR2 are LNHDA and SQIVND (reference sequence). The junction had 7 bases not matched to a gene; V was cut back by 6 bases and J by 4 bases. Each patient came to thyroid surgery without any prior treatment (of any kind). The study, taken as a whole, reports: Benign nodules were reported to have significantly lower TCR beta diversity than malignant thyroid tumors, in blood and tumor.

This chain links TRBV19 with TRBJ1-5; 9 bases match TRBD1. The source of this sequence is a female donor with papillary thyroid cancer or a benign thyroid nodule (not recorded which). Some clones in this sample may be carry-over from other donors' samples. Sequenced material: blood. Here the CDR3 DNA reads TGTGCCAGTAGACGACAGGGGGGGGCTAATCAGCCCCAGCATTTT. This encodes CASRRQGGANQPQHF.